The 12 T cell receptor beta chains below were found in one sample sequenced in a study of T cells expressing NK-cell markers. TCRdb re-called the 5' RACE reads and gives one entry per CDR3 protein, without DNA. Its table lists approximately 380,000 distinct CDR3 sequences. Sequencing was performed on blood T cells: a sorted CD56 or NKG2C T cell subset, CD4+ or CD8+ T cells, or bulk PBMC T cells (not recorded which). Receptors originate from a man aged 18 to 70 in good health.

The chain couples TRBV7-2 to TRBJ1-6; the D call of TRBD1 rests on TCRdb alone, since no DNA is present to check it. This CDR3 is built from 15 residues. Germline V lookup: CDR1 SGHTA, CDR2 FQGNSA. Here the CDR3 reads CASTYRGFANSPLHF.

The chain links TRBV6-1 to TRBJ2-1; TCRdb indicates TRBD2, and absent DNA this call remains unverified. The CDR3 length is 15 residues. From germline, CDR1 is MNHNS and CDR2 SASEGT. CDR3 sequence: CASSELAGARNEQFF.

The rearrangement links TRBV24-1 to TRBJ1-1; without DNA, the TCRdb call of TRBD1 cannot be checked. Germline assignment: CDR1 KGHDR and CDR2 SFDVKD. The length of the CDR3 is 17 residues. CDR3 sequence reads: CATSGPETGNMNTEAFF.

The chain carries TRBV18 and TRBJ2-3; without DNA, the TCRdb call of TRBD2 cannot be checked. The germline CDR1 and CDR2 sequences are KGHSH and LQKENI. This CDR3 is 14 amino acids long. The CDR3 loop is CASSPGLAGDTQYF.

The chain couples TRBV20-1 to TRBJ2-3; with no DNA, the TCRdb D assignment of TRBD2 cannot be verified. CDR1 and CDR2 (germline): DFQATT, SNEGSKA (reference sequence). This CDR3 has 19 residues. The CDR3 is CSARDIGTSGGTYTDTQYF.

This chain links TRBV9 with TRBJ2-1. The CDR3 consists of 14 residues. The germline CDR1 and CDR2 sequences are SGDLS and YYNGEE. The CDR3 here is CASLQSNSYNEQFF.

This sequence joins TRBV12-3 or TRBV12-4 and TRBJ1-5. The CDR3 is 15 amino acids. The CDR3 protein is CASGDDGYSNQPQHF.

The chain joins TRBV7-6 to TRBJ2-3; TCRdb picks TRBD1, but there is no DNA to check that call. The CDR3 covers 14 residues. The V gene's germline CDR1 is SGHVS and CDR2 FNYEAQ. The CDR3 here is CASSARSGTDTQYF. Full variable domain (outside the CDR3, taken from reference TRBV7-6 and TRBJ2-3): GAGVSQSPRYKVTKRGQDVALRCDPISGHVSLYWYRQALGQGPEFLTYFNYEAQQDKSGLPNDRFSAERPEGSISTLTIQRTEQRDSAMYRCASSARSGTDTQYFGPGTRLTVL.

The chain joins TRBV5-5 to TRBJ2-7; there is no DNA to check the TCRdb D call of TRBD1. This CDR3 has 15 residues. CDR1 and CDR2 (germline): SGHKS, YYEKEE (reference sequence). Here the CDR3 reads CASSFVGQISYEQYF.

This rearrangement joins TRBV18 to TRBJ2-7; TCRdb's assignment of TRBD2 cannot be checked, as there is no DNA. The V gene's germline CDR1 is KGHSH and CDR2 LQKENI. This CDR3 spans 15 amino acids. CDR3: CASSPGLAGSYEQYF.

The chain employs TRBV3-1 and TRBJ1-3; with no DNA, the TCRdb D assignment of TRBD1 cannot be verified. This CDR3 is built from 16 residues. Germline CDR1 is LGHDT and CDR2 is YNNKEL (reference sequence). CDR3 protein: CASSQAAGGSGNTIYF.

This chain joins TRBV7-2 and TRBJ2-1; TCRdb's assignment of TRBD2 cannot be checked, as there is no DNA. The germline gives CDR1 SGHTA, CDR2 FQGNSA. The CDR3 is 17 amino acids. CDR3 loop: CASSSYSSGASYNEQFF.